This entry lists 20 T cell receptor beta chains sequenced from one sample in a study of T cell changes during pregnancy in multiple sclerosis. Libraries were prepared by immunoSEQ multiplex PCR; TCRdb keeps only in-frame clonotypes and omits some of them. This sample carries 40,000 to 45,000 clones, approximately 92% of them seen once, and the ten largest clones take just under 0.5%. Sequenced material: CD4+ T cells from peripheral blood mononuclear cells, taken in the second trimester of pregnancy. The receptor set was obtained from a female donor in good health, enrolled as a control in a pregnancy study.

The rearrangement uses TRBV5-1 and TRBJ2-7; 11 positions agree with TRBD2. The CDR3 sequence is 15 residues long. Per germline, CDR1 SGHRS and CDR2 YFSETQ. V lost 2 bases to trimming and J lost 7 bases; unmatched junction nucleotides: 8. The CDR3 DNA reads TGCGCCAGCAGCTTCTTCACTAGCGGGGGCATAGAGCAGTACTTC. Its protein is CASSFFTSGGIEQYF.

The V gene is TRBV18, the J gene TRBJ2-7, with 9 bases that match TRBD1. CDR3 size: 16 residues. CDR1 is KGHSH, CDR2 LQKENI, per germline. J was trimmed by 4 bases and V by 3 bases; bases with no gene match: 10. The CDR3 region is CASSPIADRGGYEQYF. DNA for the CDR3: TGTGCCAGCTCACCTATTGCCGACAGGGGGGGATACGAGCAGTACTTC.

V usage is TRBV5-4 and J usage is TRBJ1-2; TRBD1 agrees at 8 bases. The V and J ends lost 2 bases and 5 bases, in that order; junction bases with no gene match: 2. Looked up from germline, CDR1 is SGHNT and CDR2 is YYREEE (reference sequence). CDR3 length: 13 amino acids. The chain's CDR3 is CASSFTGGYGYTF. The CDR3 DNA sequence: TGTGCCAGCAGCTTCACAGGGGGTTATGGCTACACCTTC.

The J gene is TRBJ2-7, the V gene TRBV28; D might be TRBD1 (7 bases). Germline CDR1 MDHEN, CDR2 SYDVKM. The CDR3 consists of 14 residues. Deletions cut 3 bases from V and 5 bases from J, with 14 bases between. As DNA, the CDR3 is TGTGCCAGCAGTTTGGAGGGGGCTCGGAACGAGCAGTACTTC. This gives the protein CASSLEGARNEQYF.

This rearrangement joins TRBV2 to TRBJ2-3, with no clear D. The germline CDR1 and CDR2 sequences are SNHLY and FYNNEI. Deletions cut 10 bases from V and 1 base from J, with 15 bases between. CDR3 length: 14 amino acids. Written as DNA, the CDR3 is TGTGCCAAGACCCTATACCAGGGCACAGATACGCAGTATTTT. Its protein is CAKTLYQGTDTQYF.

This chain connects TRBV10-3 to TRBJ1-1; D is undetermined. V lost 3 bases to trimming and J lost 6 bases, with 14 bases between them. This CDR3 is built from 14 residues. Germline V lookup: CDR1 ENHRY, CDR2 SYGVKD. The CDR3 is CAISDLVKSAEAFF. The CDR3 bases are TGTGCCATCAGTGACCTTGTGAAATCGGCTGAAGCTTTCTTT.

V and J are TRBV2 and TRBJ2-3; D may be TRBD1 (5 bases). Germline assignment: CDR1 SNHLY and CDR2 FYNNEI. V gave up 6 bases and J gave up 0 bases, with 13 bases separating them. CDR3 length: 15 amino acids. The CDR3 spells CASSSTASSTDTQYF. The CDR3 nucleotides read TGTGCCAGCAGCTCGACAGCGAGTAGCACAGATACGCAGTATTTT.

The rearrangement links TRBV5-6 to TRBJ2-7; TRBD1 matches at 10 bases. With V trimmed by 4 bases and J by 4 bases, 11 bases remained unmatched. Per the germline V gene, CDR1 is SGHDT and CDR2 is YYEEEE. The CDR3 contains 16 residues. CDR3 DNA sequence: TGTGCCAGCAGCAGCCCAAAGGACAGGGGGTCGTACGAGCAGTACTTC. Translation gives CASSSPKDRGSYEQYF.

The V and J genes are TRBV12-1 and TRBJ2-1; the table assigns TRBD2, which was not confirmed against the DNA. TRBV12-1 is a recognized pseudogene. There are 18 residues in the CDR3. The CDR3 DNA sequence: TGTGCCAGCAGCTTTGTAGCGGGAGGCCGTATTCAATACAATGAGCAGTTCTTC. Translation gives CASSFVAGGRIQYNEQFF.

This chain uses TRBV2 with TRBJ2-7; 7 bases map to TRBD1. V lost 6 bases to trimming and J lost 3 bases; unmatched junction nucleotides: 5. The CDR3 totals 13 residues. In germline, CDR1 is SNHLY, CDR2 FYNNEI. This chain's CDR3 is CASRRDSYYEQYF. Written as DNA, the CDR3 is TGTGCCAGCAGAAGGGACAGCTACTACGAGCAGTACTTC.

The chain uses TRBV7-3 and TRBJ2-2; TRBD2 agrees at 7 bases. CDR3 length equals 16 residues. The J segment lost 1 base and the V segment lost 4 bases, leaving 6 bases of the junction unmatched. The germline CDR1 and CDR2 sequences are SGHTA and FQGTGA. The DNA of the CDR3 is TGTGCCAGCAGCTCTGATGTAGCGGGGAACACCGGGGAGCTGTTTTTT. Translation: CASSSDVAGNTGELFF.

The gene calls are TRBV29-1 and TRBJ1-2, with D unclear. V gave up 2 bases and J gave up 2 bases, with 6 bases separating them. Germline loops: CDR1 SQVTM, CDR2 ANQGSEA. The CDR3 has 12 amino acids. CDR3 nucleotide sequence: TGCAGCGTTGAATCGGAGAACTATGGCTACACCTTC. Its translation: CSVESENYGYTF. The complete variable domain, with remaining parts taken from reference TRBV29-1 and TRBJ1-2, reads SAVISQKPSRDICQRGTSLTIQCQVDSQVTMMFWYRQQPGQSLTLIATANQGSEATYESGFVIDKFPISRPNLTFSTLTVSNMSPEDSSIYLCSVESENYGYTFGSGTRLTVV.

The CDR3 bases are TGCGCCAGCAGTCCCGGCTCTGGGGCCAACGTCCTGACTTTC. Translating it yields CASSPGSGANVLTF. The V call is TRBV10-1, the J call TRBJ2-6; D unclear. This CDR3 is 14 amino acids long. V gave up 5 bases and J gave up 0 bases, with 5 bases separating them. From germline, CDR1 is WNHNN and CDR2 SYGVQD (reference sequence).

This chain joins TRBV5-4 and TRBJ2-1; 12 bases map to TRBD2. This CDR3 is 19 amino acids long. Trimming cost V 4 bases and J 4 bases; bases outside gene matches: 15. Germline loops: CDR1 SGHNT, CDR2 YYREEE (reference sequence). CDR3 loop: CASSPTMPPGLAGYNEQFF. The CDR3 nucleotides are TGTGCCAGCAGCCCGACTATGCCCCCCGGACTAGCGGGGTACAATGAGCAGTTCTTC.

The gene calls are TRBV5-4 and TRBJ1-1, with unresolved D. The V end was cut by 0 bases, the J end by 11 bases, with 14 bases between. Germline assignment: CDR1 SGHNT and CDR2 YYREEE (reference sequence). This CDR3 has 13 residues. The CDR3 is CASSLERGLVAFF. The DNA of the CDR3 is TGTGCCAGCAGCTTGGAGCGGGGTTTAGTGGCTTTCTTT.

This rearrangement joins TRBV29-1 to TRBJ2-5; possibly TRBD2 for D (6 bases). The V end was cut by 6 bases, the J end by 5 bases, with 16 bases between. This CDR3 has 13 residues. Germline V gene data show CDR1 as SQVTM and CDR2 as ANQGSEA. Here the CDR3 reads CSVGGSRVETQYF. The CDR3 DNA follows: TGCAGCGTGGGAGGTAGTCGGGTGGAGACCCAGTACTTC.

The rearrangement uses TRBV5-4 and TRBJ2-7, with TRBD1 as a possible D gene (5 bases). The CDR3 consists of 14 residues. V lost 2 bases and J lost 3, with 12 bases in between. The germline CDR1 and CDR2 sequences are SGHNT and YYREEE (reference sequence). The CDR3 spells CASSLQTGLYEQYF. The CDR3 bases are TGTGCCAGCAGCTTACAAACAGGCCTCTACGAGCAGTACTTC.

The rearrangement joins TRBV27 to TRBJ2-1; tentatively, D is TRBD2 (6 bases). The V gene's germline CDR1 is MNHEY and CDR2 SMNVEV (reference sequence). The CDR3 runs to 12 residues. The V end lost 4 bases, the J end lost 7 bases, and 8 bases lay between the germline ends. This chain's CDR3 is CASSYGGNEQFF. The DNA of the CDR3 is TGTGCCAGCAGTTACGGGGGAAATGAGCAGTTCTTC.

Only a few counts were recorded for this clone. CDR3 amino acids: CASSSRLAGVGTGELFF. The CDR3 bases are TGTGCCAGCAGCTCCCGACTAGCGGGAGTTGGGACCGGGGAGCTGTTTTTT. The V call is TRBV5-6, the J call TRBJ2-2; TRBD2 matches 12 bases. The CDR3 has 17 residues. Looked up from germline, CDR1 is SGHDT and CDR2 is YYEEEE. V dropped 3 bases and J dropped 5; count of bases not matched to a gene: 8.

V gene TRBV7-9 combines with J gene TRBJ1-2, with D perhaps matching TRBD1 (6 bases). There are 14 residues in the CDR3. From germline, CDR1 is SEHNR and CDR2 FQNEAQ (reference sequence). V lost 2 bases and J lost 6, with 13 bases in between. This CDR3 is CASSLIGGSDGYTF. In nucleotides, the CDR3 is TGTGCCAGCAGCTTAATTGGGGGCAGCGATGGCTACACCTTC.